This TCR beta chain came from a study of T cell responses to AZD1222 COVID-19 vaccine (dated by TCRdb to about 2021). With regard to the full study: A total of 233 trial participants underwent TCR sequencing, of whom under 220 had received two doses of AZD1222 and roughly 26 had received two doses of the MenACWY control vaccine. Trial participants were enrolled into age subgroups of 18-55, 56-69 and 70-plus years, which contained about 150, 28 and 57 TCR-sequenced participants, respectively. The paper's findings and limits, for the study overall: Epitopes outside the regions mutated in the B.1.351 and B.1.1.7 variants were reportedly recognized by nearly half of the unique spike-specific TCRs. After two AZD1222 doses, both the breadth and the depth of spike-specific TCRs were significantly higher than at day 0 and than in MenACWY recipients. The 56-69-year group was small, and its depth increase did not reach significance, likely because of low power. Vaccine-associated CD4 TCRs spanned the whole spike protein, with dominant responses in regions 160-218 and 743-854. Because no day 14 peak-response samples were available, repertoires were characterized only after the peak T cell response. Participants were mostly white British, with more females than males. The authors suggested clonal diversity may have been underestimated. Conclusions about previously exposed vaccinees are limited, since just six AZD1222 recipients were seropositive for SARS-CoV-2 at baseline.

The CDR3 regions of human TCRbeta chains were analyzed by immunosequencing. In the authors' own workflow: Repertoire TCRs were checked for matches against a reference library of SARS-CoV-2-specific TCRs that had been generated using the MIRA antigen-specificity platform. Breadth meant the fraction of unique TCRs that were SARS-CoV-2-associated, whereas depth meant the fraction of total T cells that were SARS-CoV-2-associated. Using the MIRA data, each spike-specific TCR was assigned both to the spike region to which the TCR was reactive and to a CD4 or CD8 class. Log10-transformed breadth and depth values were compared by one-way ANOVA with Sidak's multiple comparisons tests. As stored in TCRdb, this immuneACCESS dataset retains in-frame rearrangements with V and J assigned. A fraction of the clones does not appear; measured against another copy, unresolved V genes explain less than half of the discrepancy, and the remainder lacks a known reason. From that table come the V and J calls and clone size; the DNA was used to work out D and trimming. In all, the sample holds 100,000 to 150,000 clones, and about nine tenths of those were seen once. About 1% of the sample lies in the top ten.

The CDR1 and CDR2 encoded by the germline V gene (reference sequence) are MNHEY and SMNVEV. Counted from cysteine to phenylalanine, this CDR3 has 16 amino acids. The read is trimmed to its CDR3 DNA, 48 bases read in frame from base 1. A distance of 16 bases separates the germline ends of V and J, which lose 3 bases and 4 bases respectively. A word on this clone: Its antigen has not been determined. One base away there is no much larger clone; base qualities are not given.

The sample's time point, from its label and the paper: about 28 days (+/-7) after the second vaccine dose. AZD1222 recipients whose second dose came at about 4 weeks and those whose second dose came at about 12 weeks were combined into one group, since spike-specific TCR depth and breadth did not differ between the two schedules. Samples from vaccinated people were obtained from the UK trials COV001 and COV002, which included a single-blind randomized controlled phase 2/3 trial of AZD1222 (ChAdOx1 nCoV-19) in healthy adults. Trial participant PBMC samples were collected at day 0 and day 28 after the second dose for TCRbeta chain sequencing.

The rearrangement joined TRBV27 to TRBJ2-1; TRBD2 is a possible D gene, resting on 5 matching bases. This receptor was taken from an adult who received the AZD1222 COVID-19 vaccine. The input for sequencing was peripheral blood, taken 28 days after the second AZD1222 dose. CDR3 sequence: CASSLYTSRGYNEQFF. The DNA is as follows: TGTGCCAGCAGTTTGTATACTAGTCGGGGATACAATGAGCAGTTCTTC.